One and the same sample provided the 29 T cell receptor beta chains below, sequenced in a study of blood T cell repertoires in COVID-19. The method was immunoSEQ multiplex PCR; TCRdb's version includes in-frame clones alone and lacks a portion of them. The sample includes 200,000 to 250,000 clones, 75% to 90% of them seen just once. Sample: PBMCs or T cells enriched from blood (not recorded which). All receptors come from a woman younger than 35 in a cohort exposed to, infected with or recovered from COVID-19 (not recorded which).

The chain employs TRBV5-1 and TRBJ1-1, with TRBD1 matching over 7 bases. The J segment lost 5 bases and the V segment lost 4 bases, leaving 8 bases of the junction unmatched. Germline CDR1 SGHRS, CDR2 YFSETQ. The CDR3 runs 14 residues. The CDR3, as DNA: TGCGCCAGCAGCATTGCAGGGGGTCCGACTGAAGCTTTCTTT. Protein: CASSIAGGPTEAFF.

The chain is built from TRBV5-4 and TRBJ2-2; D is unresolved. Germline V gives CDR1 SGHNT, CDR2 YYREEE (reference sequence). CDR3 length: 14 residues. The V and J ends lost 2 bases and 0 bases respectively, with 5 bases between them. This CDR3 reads CASSLTANTGELFF. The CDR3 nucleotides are TGTGCCAGCAGCTTAACAGCGAACACCGGGGAGCTGTTTTTT.

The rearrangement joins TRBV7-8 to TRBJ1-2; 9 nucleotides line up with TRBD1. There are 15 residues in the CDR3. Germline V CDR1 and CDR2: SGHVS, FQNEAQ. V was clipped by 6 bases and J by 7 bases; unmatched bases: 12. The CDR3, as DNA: TGTGCCAGCAGTTTAACGGGACAGGGAAGAGGTGGCTACACCTTC. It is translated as CASSLTGQGRGGYTF.

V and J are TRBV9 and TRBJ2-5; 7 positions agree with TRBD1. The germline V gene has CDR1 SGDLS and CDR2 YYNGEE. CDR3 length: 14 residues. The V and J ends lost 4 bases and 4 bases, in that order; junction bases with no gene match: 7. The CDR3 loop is CASSPLTGLETQYF. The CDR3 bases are TGTGCCAGCAGCCCCCTGACAGGGTTAGAGACCCAGTACTTC.

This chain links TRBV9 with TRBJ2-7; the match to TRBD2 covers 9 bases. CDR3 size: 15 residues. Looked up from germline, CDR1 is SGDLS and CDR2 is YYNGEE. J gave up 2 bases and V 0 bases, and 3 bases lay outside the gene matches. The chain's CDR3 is CASSVASSGAYEQYF. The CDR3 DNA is TGTGCCAGCAGCGTAGCCTCTAGCGGGGCCTACGAGCAGTACTTC.

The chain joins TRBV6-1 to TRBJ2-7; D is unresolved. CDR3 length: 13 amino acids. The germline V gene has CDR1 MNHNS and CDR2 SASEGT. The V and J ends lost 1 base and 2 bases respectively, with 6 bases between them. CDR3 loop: CASSEGLTYEQYF. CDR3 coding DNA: TGTGCCAGCAGTGAAGGACTCACCTACGAGCAGTACTTC.

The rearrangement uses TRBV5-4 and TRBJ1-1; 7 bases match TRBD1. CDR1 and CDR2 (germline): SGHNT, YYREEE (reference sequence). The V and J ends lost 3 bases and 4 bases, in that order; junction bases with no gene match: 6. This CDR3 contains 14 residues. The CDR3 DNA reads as TGTGCCAGCAGCTCTGACAGGGTGGGCACTGAAGCTTTCTTT. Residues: CASSSDRVGTEAFF. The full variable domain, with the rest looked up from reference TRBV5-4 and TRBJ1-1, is ETGVTQSPTHLIKTRGQQVTLRCSSQSGHNTVSWYQQALGQGPQFIFQYYREEENGRGNFPPRFSGLQFPNYSSELNVNALELDDSALYLCASSSDRVGTEAFFGQGTRLTVV.

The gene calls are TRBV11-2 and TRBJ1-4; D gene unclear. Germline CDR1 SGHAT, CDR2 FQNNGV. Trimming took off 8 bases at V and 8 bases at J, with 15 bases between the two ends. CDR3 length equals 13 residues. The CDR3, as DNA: TGTGCCAGCCGCTCGACATTCGACGAAAAACTGTTTTTT. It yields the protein CASRSTFDEKLFF.

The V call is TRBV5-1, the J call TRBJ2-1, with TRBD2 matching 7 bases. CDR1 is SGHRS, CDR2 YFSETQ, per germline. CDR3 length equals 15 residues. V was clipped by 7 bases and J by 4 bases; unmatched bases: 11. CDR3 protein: CASDDGLGTYNEQFF. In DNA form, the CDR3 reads TGCGCCAGCGACGACGGACTAGGGACTTACAATGAGCAGTTCTTC.

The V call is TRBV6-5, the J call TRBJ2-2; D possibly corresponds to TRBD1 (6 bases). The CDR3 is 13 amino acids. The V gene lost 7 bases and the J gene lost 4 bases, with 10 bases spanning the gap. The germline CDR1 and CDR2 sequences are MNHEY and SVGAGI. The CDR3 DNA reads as TGTGCCAGCATCAGGGGTACCACCGGGGAGCTGTTTTTT. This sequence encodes CASIRGTTGELFF.

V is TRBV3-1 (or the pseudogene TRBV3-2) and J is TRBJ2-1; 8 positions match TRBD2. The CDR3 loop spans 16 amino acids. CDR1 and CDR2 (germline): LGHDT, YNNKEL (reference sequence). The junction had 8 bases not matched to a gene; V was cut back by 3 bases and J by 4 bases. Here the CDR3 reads CASSQRRAGAYNEQFF. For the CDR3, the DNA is TGTGCCAGCAGCCAGAGGAGAGCGGGGGCTTACAATGAGCAGTTCTTC.

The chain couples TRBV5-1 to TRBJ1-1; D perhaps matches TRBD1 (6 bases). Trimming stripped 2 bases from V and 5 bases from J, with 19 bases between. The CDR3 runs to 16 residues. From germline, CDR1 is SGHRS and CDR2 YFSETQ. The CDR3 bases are TGCGCCAGCAGCTTTTCGGGGGGCATGCAATCGACTGAAGCTTTCTTT. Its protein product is CASSFSGGMQSTEAFF.

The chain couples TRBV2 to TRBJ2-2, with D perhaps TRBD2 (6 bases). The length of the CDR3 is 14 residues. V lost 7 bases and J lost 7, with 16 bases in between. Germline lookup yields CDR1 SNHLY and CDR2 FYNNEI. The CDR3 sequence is CASKFTSRDGELFF. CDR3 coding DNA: TGTGCCAGCAAGTTCACTAGCCGGGACGGGGAGCTGTTTTTT.

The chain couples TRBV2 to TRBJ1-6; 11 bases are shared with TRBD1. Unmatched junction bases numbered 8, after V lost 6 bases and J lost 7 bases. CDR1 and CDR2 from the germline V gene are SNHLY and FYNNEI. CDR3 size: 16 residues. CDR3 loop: CASSPDRGRLNSPLHF. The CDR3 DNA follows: TGTGCCAGCAGCCCGGACAGGGGGCGACTAAATTCACCCCTCCACTTT.

The CDR3 DNA reads as TGCAGTGCTAGTAAAGGGGCCACCGGGGAGCTGTTTTTT. Its translation: CSASKGATGELFF. The chain combines TRBV20-1 with TRBJ2-2, with D possibly being TRBD1 (5 bases). The CDR3 has 13 residues. Germline CDR1 and CDR2: DFQATT and SNEGSKA (reference sequence). V was shortened by 3 bases and J by 4 bases, with 9 bases between the two germline ends.

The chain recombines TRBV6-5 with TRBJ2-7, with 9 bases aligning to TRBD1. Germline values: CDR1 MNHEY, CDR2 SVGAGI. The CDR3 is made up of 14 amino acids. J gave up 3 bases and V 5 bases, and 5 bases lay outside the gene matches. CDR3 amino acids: CASSTGTGFYEQYF. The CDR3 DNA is TGTGCCAGCAGTACCGGGACAGGGTTCTACGAGCAGTACTTC.

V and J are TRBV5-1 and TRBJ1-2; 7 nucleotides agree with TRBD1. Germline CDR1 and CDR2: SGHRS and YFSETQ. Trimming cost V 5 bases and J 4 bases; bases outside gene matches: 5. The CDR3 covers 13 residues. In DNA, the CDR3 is TGCGCCAGCAGATCGGGACAGATCTATGGCTACACCTTC. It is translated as CASRSGQIYGYTF.

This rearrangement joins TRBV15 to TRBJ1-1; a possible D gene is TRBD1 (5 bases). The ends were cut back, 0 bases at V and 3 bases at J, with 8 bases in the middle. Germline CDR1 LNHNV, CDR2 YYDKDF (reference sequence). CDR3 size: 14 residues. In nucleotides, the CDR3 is TGTGCCACCAGCAGAGACGCGGGGGACACTGAAGCTTTCTTT. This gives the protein CATSRDAGDTEAFF.

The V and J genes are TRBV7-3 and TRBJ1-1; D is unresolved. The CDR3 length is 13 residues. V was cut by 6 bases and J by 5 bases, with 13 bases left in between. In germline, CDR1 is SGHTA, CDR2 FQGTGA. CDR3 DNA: TGTGCCAGCAGAGGCTCTGGCGGTACTGAAGCTTTCTTT. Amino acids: CASRGSGGTEAFF.

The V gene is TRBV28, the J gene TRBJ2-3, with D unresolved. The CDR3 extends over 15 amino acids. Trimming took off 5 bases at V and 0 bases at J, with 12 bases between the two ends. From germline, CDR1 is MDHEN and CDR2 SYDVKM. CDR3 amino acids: CASSPSDASTDTQYF. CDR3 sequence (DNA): TGTGCCAGCAGTCCCTCAGATGCTAGCACAGATACGCAGTATTTT.

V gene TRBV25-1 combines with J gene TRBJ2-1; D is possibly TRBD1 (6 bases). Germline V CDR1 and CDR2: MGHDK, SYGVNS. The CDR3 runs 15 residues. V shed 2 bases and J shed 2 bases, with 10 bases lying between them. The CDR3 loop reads CASSEGRGTYNEQFF. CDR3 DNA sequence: TGTGCCAGCAGTGAAGGCAGGGGTACCTACAATGAGCAGTTCTTC.

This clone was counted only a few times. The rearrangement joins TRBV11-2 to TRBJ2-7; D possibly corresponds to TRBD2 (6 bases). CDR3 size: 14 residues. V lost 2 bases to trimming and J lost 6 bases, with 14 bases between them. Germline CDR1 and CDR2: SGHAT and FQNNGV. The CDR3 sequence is CASSLQGGVGEQYF. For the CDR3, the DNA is TGTGCCAGCAGCTTACAAGGAGGGGTAGGCGAGCAGTACTTC.

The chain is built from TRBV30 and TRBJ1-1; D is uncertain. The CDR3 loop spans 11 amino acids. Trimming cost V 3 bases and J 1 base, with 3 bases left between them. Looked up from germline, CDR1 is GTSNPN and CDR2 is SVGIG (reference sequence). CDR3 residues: CAWRQNTEAFF. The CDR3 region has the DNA TGTGCCTGGAGACAGAACACTGAAGCTTTCTTT.

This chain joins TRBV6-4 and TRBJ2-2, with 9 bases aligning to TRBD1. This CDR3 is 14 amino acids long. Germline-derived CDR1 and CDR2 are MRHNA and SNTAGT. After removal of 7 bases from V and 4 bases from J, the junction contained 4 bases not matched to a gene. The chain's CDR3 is CASTMTGGTGELFF. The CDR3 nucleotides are TGTGCCAGCACCATGACAGGGGGCACCGGGGAGCTGTTTTTT.

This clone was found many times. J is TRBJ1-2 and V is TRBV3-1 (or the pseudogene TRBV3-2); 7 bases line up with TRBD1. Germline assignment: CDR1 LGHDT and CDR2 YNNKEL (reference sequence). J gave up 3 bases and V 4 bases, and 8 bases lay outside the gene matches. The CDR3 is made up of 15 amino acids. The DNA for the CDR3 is TGTGCCAGCAGCCTTATTGGACAGGCTGACTATGGCTACACCTTC. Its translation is CASSLIGQADYGYTF.

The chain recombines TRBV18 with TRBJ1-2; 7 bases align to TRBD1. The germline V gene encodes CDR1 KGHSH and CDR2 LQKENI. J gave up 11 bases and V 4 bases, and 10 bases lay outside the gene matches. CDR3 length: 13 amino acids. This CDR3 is CASSQTTGWLYTF. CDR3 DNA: TGTGCCAGCTCACAGACGACAGGGTGGCTGTACACCTTC.

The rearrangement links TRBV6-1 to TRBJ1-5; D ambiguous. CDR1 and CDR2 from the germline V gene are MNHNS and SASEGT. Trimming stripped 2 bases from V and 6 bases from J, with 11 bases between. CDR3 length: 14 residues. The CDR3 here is CASSESRVGQPQHF. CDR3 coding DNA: TGTGCCAGCAGTGAAAGCCGTGTTGGTCAGCCCCAGCATTTT.

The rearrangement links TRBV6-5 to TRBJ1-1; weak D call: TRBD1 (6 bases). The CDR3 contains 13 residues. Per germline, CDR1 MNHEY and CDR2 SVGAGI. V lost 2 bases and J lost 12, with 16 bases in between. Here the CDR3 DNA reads TGTGCCAGCAGTTACCCAATACAGGGAATAACTTTCTTT. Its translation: CASSYPIQGITFF.

The DNA for the CDR3 is TGTGCCAGCAGCTATACAGGGGACTATGGCTACACCTTC. This sequence encodes CASSYTGDYGYTF. The chain joins TRBV11-2 to TRBJ1-2, with 7 positions matching TRBD1. Unmatched junction bases numbered 2, after V lost 4 bases and J lost 3 bases. Germline V lookup: CDR1 SGHAT, CDR2 FQNNGV. The CDR3 covers 13 residues.